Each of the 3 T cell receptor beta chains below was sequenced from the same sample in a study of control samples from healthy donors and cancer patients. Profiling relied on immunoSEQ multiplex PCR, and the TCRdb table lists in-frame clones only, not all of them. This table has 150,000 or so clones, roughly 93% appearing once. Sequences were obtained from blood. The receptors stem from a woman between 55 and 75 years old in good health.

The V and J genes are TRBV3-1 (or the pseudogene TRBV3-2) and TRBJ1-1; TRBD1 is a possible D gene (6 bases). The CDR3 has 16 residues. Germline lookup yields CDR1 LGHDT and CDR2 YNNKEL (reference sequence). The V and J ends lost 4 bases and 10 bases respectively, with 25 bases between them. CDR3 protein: CASSLSWEALGAGAFF. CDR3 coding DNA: TGTGCCAGCAGCCTAAGTTGGGAGGCTTTGGGGGCTGGAGCTTTCTTT.

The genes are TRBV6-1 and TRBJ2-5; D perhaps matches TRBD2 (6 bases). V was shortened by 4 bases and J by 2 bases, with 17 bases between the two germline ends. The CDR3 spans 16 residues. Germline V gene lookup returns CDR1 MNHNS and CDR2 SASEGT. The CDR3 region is CASSVSRLAIQETQYF. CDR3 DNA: TGTGCCAGCAGTGTTTCCCGGCTAGCGATACAAGAGACCCAGTACTTC.

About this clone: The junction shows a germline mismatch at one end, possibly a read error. For the CDR3, the DNA is TGTGCCAGCAGCCCTGGAAATCCCTTTTCCTCCGAGCAGTACTTC. It encodes CASSPGNPFSSEQYF. This chain joins TRBV28 and TRBJ2-7; no reliable D call. The CDR3 contains 15 residues. Germline assignment: CDR1 MDHEN and CDR2 SYDVKM.